These 15 T cell receptor beta chains were all obtained from the same sample, sequenced in a study of T cell changes during pregnancy in multiple sclerosis. Sequencing was performed with immunoSEQ multiplex PCR; in TCRdb, only in-frame clones are kept and a portion is missing. The sample yields under 85,000 clones, 85% to 90% seen once. The input for sequencing was peripheral blood, taken after pregnancy. The origin of the receptors is a female donor in good health, enrolled as a control in a pregnancy study.

This clone was recorded once. V usage is TRBV27 and J usage is TRBJ1-5; no firm D call. With 0 bases removed from V and 7 bases from J, the gap between germline ends came to 16 bases. CDR3 size: 16 residues. Germline CDR1 and CDR2: MNHEY and SMNVEV (reference sequence). This CDR3 is CASSLSPGSGIQPQHF. CDR3 sequence (DNA): TGTGCCAGCAGTTTATCTCCGGGGTCGGGGATCCAGCCCCAGCATTTT.

The J gene is TRBJ2-5, the V gene TRBV6-1, with TRBD1 as a possible D gene (6 bases). Germline CDR1 is MNHNS and CDR2 is SASEGT. The CDR3 extends over 15 amino acids. The V end lost 1 base, the J end lost 5 bases, and 14 bases lay between the germline ends. The CDR3 here is CASSEVRGWGETQYF. CDR3 nucleotide sequence: TGTGCCAGCAGTGAAGTGAGGGGGTGGGGGGAGACCCAGTACTTC.

This clone has more than one count but fewer than ten. The chain employs TRBV7-9 and TRBJ2-7, with 7 bases matching TRBD1. The CDR3 extends over 12 amino acids. Losses at the gene ends were 2 bases for V and 6 bases for J; bases not matched to a gene: 1. Germline CDR1 SEHNR, CDR2 FQNEAQ (reference sequence). The CDR3 DNA reads TGTGCCAGCAGCTTATCAGGGGGCGAGCAGTACTTC. As protein: CASSLSGGEQYF.

The chain links TRBV10-3 to TRBJ2-3; TRBD2 matches at 12 bases. The CDR3 loop spans 16 amino acids. Looked up from germline, CDR1 is ENHRY and CDR2 is SYGVKD. Germline trimming cut 4 bases from V and 3 bases from J; bases unmatched to any gene: 5. The CDR3 loop is CAISGLLAGGTDTQYF. The CDR3 DNA reads as TGTGCCATCAGTGGGCTTCTAGCGGGAGGGACAGATACGCAGTATTTT.

The V call is TRBV5-1, the J call TRBJ1-3; D gene ambiguous. The germline gives CDR1 SGHRS, CDR2 YFSETQ. The CDR3 is 15 amino acids. The V and J ends lost 1 base and 0 bases respectively, with 8 bases between them. The CDR3 coding sequence is TGCGCCAGCAGCTTGACCCAGGCCTCTGGAAACACCATATATTTT. Its translation: CASSLTQASGNTIYF.

The chain recombines TRBV19 with TRBJ1-6, with TRBD1 identical over 11 bases. Germline V CDR1 and CDR2: LNHDA, SQIVND (reference sequence). The CDR3 loop spans 15 amino acids. The V segment lost 7 bases and the J segment 9 bases; nucleotides outside the gene matches: 8. The CDR3 is CASNAGTGGTSPLHF. The CDR3 region has the DNA TGTGCCAGTAATGCCGGGACAGGGGGGACTTCACCCCTCCACTTT.

The genes are TRBV4-1 and TRBJ2-4; possibly TRBD1 for D (5 bases). The V and J ends lost 0 bases and 0 bases respectively, with 9 bases between them. The CDR3 has 16 residues. CDR1 and CDR2 (germline): MGHRA, YSYEKL. The CDR3 loop is CASSQDQGIAKNIQYF. CDR3 nucleotides: TGCGCCAGCAGCCAAGATCAGGGTATAGCCAAAAACATTCAGTACTTC.

This rearrangement joins TRBV4-1 to TRBJ2-1; D possibly corresponds to TRBD2 (6 bases). With 5 bases removed from V and 4 bases from J, the gap between germline ends came to 15 bases. The germline V gene encodes CDR1 MGHRA and CDR2 YSYEKL. The CDR3 contains 15 residues. The DNA of the CDR3 is TGCGCCAGCAGCTCAGCTGGGACTTTATACAATGAGCAGTTCTTC. It encodes CASSSAGTLYNEQFF.

This chain connects TRBV5-4 to TRBJ2-1, with 8 bases identical to TRBD1. J lost 1 base, V lost 4 bases, and 10 bases had no gene match. The CDR3 runs to 17 residues. Per germline, CDR1 SGHNT and CDR2 YYREEE (reference sequence). CDR3 loop: CASSRSAGTGSYNEQFF. CDR3 nucleotide sequence: TGTGCCAGCAGCCGATCTGCCGGGACAGGATCCTACAATGAGCAGTTCTTC. Combining the CDR3 with reference TRBV5-4 and TRBJ2-1 gives the whole variable domain ETGVTQSPTHLIKTRGQQVTLRCSSQSGHNTVSWYQQALGQGPQFIFQYYREEENGRGNFPPRFSGLQFPNYSSELNVNALELDDSALYLCASSRSAGTGSYNEQFFGPGTRLTVL.

J is TRBJ2-1 and V is TRBV5-6; 9 bases are a match to TRBD2. V gave up 3 bases and J gave up 3 bases; unmatched junction bases: 4. The CDR3 length is 15 residues. The germline V gene has CDR1 SGHDT and CDR2 YYEEEE. CDR3 sequence: CASSSGGRGYNEQFF. The CDR3 nucleotides read TGTGCCAGCAGCTCCGGCGGGAGGGGCTACAATGAGCAGTTCTTC.

This chain links TRBV5-6 with TRBJ1-5; no definite D call. Germline CDR1 SGHDT, CDR2 YYEEEE. This CDR3 comprises 17 residues. The V gene lost 0 bases and the J gene lost 1 base, with 14 bases spanning the gap. The CDR3 is CASSLAGRQISNQPQHF. The CDR3 region has the DNA TGTGCCAGCAGCTTGGCCGGGAGGCAAATAAGCAATCAGCCCCAGCATTTT. Filled out from reference TRBV5-6 and TRBJ1-5, the complete variable domain reads DAGVTQSPTHLIKTRGQQVTLRCSPKSGHDTVSWYQQALGQGPQFIFQYYEEEERQRGNFPDRFSGHQFPNYSSELNVNALLLGDSALYLCASSLAGRQISNQPQHFGDGTRLSIL.

The gene calls are TRBV6-1 and TRBJ2-7, with D possibly matching TRBD1 (6 bases). The CDR3 runs to 15 residues. The germline V and J ends were trimmed by 2 bases and 5 bases, with 16 bases remaining between them. CDR1 and CDR2 from the germline V gene are MNHNS and SASEGT. CDR3: CASSELAGASHEQYF. CDR3 sequence (DNA): TGTGCCAGCAGTGAATTGGCAGGGGCTTCCCACGAGCAGTACTTC.

J is TRBJ2-1 and V is TRBV5-4, with a possible D match to TRBD2 (5 bases). The CDR3 covers 14 residues. Germline CDR1 reads SGHNT; CDR2 reads YYREEE (reference sequence). V was shortened by 4 bases and J by 10 bases, with 18 bases between the two germline ends. The CDR3 here is CASSRSGGREEQFF. The CDR3 bases are TGTGCCAGCAGCCGAAGCGGTGGTCGCGAGGAGCAGTTCTTC.

Only one count was recorded for this clone. The genes are TRBV2 and TRBJ2-7, with D perhaps matching TRBD2 (6 bases). This CDR3 contains 13 residues. Germline V gene lookup returns CDR1 SNHLY and CDR2 FYNNEI. Trimming removed 7 bases from V and 2 bases from J, with 12 bases in between. The CDR3 DNA reads TGTGCCAGCAATGTCAGACTAGCCTACGAGCAGTACTTC. Its protein product is CASNVRLAYEQYF. The full variable domain, in which reference TRBV2 and TRBJ2-7 provide the parts outside the CDR3, is EPEVTQTPSHQVTQMGQEVILRCVPISNHLYFYWYRQILGQKVEFLVSFYNNEISEKSEIFDDQFSVERPDGSNFTLKIRSTKLEDSAMYFCASNVRLAYEQYFGPGTRLTVT.

The rearrangement links TRBV19 to TRBJ2-1; TRBD2 matches 13 bases. The CDR3 spans 15 residues. After removal of 10 bases from V and 9 bases from J, the junction contained 12 bases not matched to a gene. Germline loops: CDR1 LNHDA, CDR2 SQIVND (reference sequence). The DNA for the CDR3 is TGTGCCACAAGCCCGGGGACTAGCGGGATCGGTGAGCAGTTCTTC. It translates to CATSPGTSGIGEQFF.